This T cell receptor beta chain stems from a study of shared clonotypes between healthy human individuals (dated by TCRdb to the early 2020s). Regarding the research as a whole: A couple of women and a few men aged 18 to 49 years were included in the cohort. Per donor, leukapheresis produced somewhere between about 0.94 and 9 billion PBMCs. For each donor, CD4 naive and CD4 memory were each given three plates, CD8 naive was given two plates, and CD8 memory was given one plate. Blood TCR repertoires of several healthy adults were deeply sequenced to estimate repertoire size and the extent of clonotype sharing between individuals. Libraries were prepared and TCR repertoires were sequenced by different laboratories using diverse techniques, in order to increase sequencing depth and limit assay-specific biases.

The paper as a whole reports these results and caveats: Pairwise subsampling indicated that sequencing depth was expected to affect the degree of clonotype sharing among donors. Rarefaction of sorted-subset datasets indicated incomplete sequencing despite the large sequencing depth. Sharing across a handful of donors was observed for about 5% of naive CD4, less than 4% of naive CD8, 2.3% of memory CD4, and 0.4% of memory CD8 clonotypes. Only blood was sampled, and tissue TCR repertoires likely differ from those in blood. Naive subsets generally had larger estimated clonotype richness than memory subsets did. The small number of donors limited the genetic and exposure-history diversity represented. Clonotypes shared by all four sorted-subset donors showed higher generation probabilities than non-shared clonotypes.

Using the deep immunoSEQ assay, multiplex PCR amplified TCR CDR3 regions from genomic DNA. Extracted genomic DNA from each cell subset was distributed evenly across all wells of several immunoSEQ 96-well plates, and each plate was treated as a replicate. Each replicate PCR for sorted subsets received about 200 ng genomic DNA, equal to roughly 29,000 T cell genomes. Purified libraries were measured with a Qubit 3.0 fluorometer, size-checked on a Bioanalyzer 2100, and measured again with the KAPA Library Quantification kit. Every immunoSEQ 96-well plate was sequenced on a separate single-read 150-cycle Illumina NextSeq 550 flow cell. The authors' pipeline ran thus. The immunoSEQ output contained only junctional sequences without quality scores, so filtering could not match that applied to full-length reads. To assign V/J genes and CDR3, sequences were annotated using PyIR, a Python wrapper for IgBLAST v1.9, with IMGT germline references. Reads with weak V/J assignments (E-value above 1e-6), missing CDR3, stop codons, out-of-frame junctions, or ambiguous translated residues were removed. V3J clonotypes were defined by identical inferred V gene, J gene, and CDR3 amino acid sequence. To compute the percentage overlap between repertoires, the number of shared unique clonotypes was divided by the size of the smaller repertoire. Richness of each repertoire was evaluated using RTK rarefaction, the Chao1 estimator, and Recon v2.1 estimates of unobserved clonotypes. Generation probabilities for all TCRbeta clonotypes obtained by the gDNA method from a few donors were computed using OLGA. TCRdb retrieved this table from immuneACCESS and kept in-frame rearrangements only. Not all clones are present; in checked studies, unresolved V genes account for under half, and no reason is known for the remainder. That table furnishes V, J and clone size, whereas the DNA furnished D and trimming. Across this sample there are more than 2,000,000 clones, with over 85% seen only once. The biggest ten clones account for about 0.13% of the sample.

From its cysteine to its phenylalanine, the CDR3 spans 16 amino acids. This entry keeps only the CDR3 DNA: 48 bases, framed from base 1. As encoded in the germline V gene (reference sequence), CDR1 is SGHNT while CDR2 is YYREEE. From V the trimming removes 4 bases and from J it removes 4 bases, while the gene matches leave 8 bases of the junction unaccounted for. The donors were healthy, HIV-negative adults who had no recently reported acute infections or vaccinations. Every donor was a Caucasian adult living in Nashville, Tennessee, USA. Magnetic negative selection was used to enrich CD4+ T cells, after which naive cells were positively selected on CD45RA and the negative fraction became the memory subset. Blood was collected by leukapheresis, and PBMCs were isolated by Ficoll-Histopaque density gradient centrifugation and then cryopreserved in liquid nitrogen vapor phase. Analytical flow cytometry was used to check the purity and quantity of each magnetically sorted T cell population. Genomic DNA was isolated from each sorted fraction and quantified by UV absorbance on a Nanodrop 2000c.

As to this clone: Its antigen has not been determined. No base quality values were provided; no much bigger clone lies one nucleotide off.

The specimen sequenced was naive CD4+ T cells sorted from blood. The cell subset or site label corresponds to: CD45RA+ positively selected. This sequence originates from a man aged 18 to 29 in good health. The V gene is TRBV5-4 and the J gene is TRBJ1-3; the junction holds 10 bases that match TRBD1. The DNA is TGTGCCAGCAGCATACCTGGACAGGGGGGGGGAAACACCATATATTTT. The resulting protein is CASSIPGQGGGNTIYF.